The present T cell receptor (beta chain) was sequenced within a study of cytomegalovirus exposure and HLA in healthy donors. On the study more broadly: The use of the same platform for the approximately 130 validation repertoires and the 550 to 700 first-cohort repertoires was reported by a later analysis.

TCRdb's copy holds only in-frame clones and misses some; the assay was immunoSEQ multiplex PCR. The sample comprises some 170,000 clones, 85% of which are singletons, and 2% to 2.5% rests with the top ten. The receptor was derived from a man aged 25-45 years in good health and CMV-seropositive. Specimen: PBMCs.

The CDR3 DNA is TGCGCCAGCAGCCAAGAAGTAACAGGGGGCTATACCGGGGAGCTGTTTTTT. Translating gives CASSQEVTGGYTGELFF. This chain links TRBV4-3 with TRBJ2-2; 9 positions agree with TRBD1. Germline loops: CDR1 LGHNA, CDR2 YSLEER. CDR3 size: 17 residues. V was clipped by 0 bases and J by 5 bases; unmatched bases: 7.